The 30 T cell receptor beta chains given below trace back to one sample, sequenced in a study of shared clonotypes between healthy human individuals. TCRdb's copy holds only in-frame clones and misses some; the assay was immunoSEQ multiplex PCR. Here the sample spans 600,000 to 750,000 clones, just under 75% being singletons. The sample taken for sequencing was memory CD4+ T cells sorted from blood. Subset here: CD45RA-negative fraction. The receptors derive from a woman aged 25 to 39 in good health.

V usage is TRBV28 and J usage is TRBJ2-1, with 9 bases lining up with TRBD1. This CDR3 is 15 amino acids long. V lost 2 bases to trimming and J lost 10 bases; unmatched junction nucleotides: 9. CDR1 is MDHEN, CDR2 SYDVKM, per germline. This CDR3 is CASSLDGQGRLEQFF. The CDR3 DNA is TGTGCCAGCAGTTTAGATGGACAGGGGCGATTAGAGCAGTTCTTC.

This clone was counted once. The chain couples TRBV25-1 to TRBJ2-3; D is unresolved. V was clipped by 8 bases and J by 2 bases, with 23 bases between them. Germline V gene data show CDR1 as MGHDK and CDR2 as SYGVNS. The length of the CDR3 is 17 residues. CDR3 DNA sequence: TGTGCCAGCGCTCATTCCGTGTCCTCCGACTCCACAGATACGCAGTATTTT. Translating it yields CASAHSVSSDSTDTQYF. Drawing the rest from reference TRBV25-1 and TRBJ2-3, the complete variable domain is EADIYQTPRYLVIGTGKKITLECSQTMGHDKMYWYQQDPGMELHLIHYSYGVNSTEKGDLSSESTVSRIRTEHFPLTLESARPSHTSQYLCASAHSVSSDSTDTQYFGPGTRLTVL.

A remark on this clone: Other nucleotide sequences from this sample produce the same CDR3. J is TRBJ1-5 and V is TRBV6-1; 8 nucleotides agree with TRBD1. CDR3 length: 14 amino acids. Germline CDR1 and CDR2: MNHNS and SASEGT. Trimming removed 4 bases from V and 4 bases from J; junction bases left unmatched: 3. The CDR3: CASSARTGNQPQHF. Written as DNA, the CDR3 is TGTGCCAGCAGTGCCCGGACAGGGAATCAGCCCCAGCATTTT.

The CDR3 protein is CASSLEDRPPGYTF. DNA of the CDR3: TGCGCCAGCAGCTTGGAGGACAGGCCCCCTGGCTACACCTTC. The V gene is TRBV5-1, the J gene TRBJ1-2; 7 bases line up with TRBD1. The V and J ends lost 0 bases and 7 bases, in that order; junction bases with no gene match: 6. Germline V gives CDR1 SGHRS, CDR2 YFSETQ. The CDR3 has 14 residues. The full variable domain, its missing parts supplied by reference TRBV5-1 and TRBJ1-2, is KAGVTQTPRYLIKTRGQQVTLSCSPISGHRSVSWYQQTPGQGLQFLFEYFSETQRNKGNFPGRFSGRQFSNSRSEMNVSTLELGDSALYLCASSLEDRPPGYTFGSGTRLTVV.

V is TRBV6-1 and J is TRBJ2-7; D is ambiguous. With 7 bases removed from V and 4 bases from J, the gap between germline ends came to 5 bases. The CDR3 has 10 residues. Per the germline V gene, CDR1 is MNHNS and CDR2 is SASEGT. CDR3 nucleotides: TGTGCCAGCAAGTGGTACGAGCAGTACTTC. Translated: CASKWYEQYF.

This clone was seen a single time. This chain uses TRBV6-1 with TRBJ2-1; D gene ambiguous. Germline loops: CDR1 MNHNS, CDR2 SASEGT. CDR3 length equals 15 residues. Trimming left V 3 bases short and J 15 bases short, with 24 bases between. In DNA form, the CDR3 reads TGTGCCAGCAGTGACCCGACCTACGACCGTATTGTGTCGTTCTTC. Translated, it gives CASSDPTYDRIVSFF.

Comments on this clone: One end of the junction varies from germline; a read error may be responsible. For the CDR3, the DNA is TGTGCCAGCAGCCCTCGTGAGGGCTCCTACGAGCAGTACTTC. Translation gives CASSPREGSYEQYF. The rearrangement joins TRBV4-1 to TRBJ2-7, with D possibly matching TRBD2 (5 bases). Germline CDR1 MGHRA, CDR2 YSYEKL. This CDR3 spans 14 amino acids.

The chain uses TRBV5-5 and TRBJ2-3; D gene unclear. V was shortened by 2 bases and J by 4 bases, with 5 bases between the two germline ends. The CDR3 consists of 12 residues. The germline gives CDR1 SGHKS, CDR2 YYEKEE (reference sequence). The CDR3 DNA follows: TGTGCCAGCAGCTTCATGGCAGATACGCAGTATTTT. This translates into CASSFMADTQYF.

The chain combines TRBV12-5 with TRBJ2-1, with a tentative D call TRBD1 (5 bases). The CDR3 spans 14 residues. Germline values: CDR1 LGHNT, CDR2 FRNRAP. Trimming left V 1 base short and J 6 bases short, with 10 bases between. CDR3 sequence (DNA): TGTGCTAGTGGTTTGGGGCTCAGGGTCAATGAGCAGTTCTTC. It is translated as CASGLGLRVNEQFF. Looking up the rest from reference TRBV12-5 and TRBJ2-1 gives the full variable domain: DARVTQTPRHKVTEMGQEVTMRCQPILGHNTVFWYRQTMMQGLELLAYFRNRAPLDDSGMPKDRFSAEMPDATLATLKIQPSEPRDSAVYFCASGLGLRVNEQFFGPGTRLTVL.

The CDR3 region has the DNA TGTGCCAGCAGCCTTCGGGCTGAAGCTTTCTTT. Translation: CASSLRAEAFF. The chain couples TRBV7-2 to TRBJ1-1; D gene unclear. The CDR3 extends over 11 amino acids. Germline-derived CDR1 and CDR2 are SGHTA and FQGNSA. V shed 5 bases and J shed 6 bases, with 7 bases lying between them. The full variable domain, with the rest looked up from reference TRBV7-2 and TRBJ1-1, is GAGVSQSPSNKVTEKGKDVELRCDPISGHTALYWYRQSLGQGLEFLIYFQGNSAPDKSGLPSDRFSAERTGGSVSTLTIQRTQQEDSAVYLCASSLRAEAFFGQGTRLTVV.

The CDR3: CATSRYSGGGEEQFF. DNA of the CDR3: TGTGCCACCAGCAGATATAGCGGGGGAGGCGAGGAGCAGTTCTTC. The chain is built from TRBV15 and TRBJ2-1, with 9 nucleotides matching TRBD2. CDR3 length equals 15 residues. Germline loops: CDR1 LNHNV, CDR2 YYDKDF (reference sequence). Losses at the gene ends were 2 bases for V and 10 bases for J; bases not matched to a gene: 9.

In its sample, this clone was seen a few times. Other DNA sequences in this sample translate to the same CDR3. V and J are TRBV5-1 and TRBJ2-7, with 7 bases aligning to TRBD1. V gave up 4 bases and J gave up 3 bases; unmatched junction bases: 4. CDR1 SGHRS and CDR2 YFSETQ come from the germline V gene. The CDR3 runs 13 residues. The CDR3 spells CASSPGTVYEQYF. The CDR3 bases are TGCGCCAGCAGCCCAGGGACAGTCTACGAGCAGTACTTC.

This chain joins TRBV28 and TRBJ1-5; D remains ambiguous. V was clipped by 5 bases and J by 4 bases, with 6 bases between them. This CDR3 is 12 amino acids long. The germline CDR1 and CDR2 sequences are MDHEN and SYDVKM. In DNA, the CDR3 is TGTGCCAGCAGTAATTATAATCAGCCCCAGCATTTT. Encoded protein: CASSNYNQPQHF.

This chain joins TRBV19 and TRBJ1-5; the D gene is possibly TRBD1 (6 bases). Germline-derived CDR1 and CDR2 are LNHDA and SQIVND (reference sequence). This CDR3 is built from 14 residues. V was trimmed by 7 bases and J by 0 bases, leaving 10 bases between them. CDR3 loop: CASIKQGSNQPQHF. DNA of the CDR3: TGTGCCAGTATCAAACAGGGTAGCAATCAGCCCCAGCATTTT.

V and J are TRBV14 and TRBJ2-1, with D possibly being TRBD2 (6 bases). The CDR3 length is 14 residues. The germline CDR1 and CDR2 sequences are SGHDN and FVKESK. The V end lost 2 bases, the J end lost 6 bases, and 11 bases lay between the germline ends. CDR3: CASSQREPPNEQFF. In DNA form, the CDR3 reads TGTGCCAGCAGCCAACGGGAGCCCCCCAATGAGCAGTTCTTC.

The chain is built from TRBV5-1 and TRBJ1-3; weak D call: TRBD1 (5 bases). V was cut by 0 bases and J by 0 bases, with 10 bases left in between. The CDR3 has 16 residues. Germline CDR1 is SGHRS and CDR2 is YFSETQ. The chain's CDR3 is CASSLGQPNSGNTIYF. CDR3 sequence (DNA): TGCGCCAGCAGCTTGGGACAGCCAAACTCTGGAAACACCATATATTTT.

The chain recombines TRBV29-1 with TRBJ2-6, with a possible D match to TRBD2 (5 bases). CDR1 SQVTM and CDR2 ANQGSEA come from the germline V gene. V lost 6 bases to trimming and J lost 1 base, with 7 bases between them. This CDR3 spans 13 amino acids. The CDR3 loop is CSVRTSGANVLTF. CDR3 DNA: TGCAGCGTCCGGACTTCTGGGGCCAACGTCCTGACTTTC.

The chain employs TRBV5-1 and TRBJ2-1, with 15 bases aligning to TRBD2. CDR3 length: 18 amino acids. After removal of 6 bases from V and 2 bases from J, the junction contained 9 bases not matched to a gene. Germline V gene sequence: CDR1 SGHRS, CDR2 YFSETQ. The CDR3 DNA reads as TGCGCCAGCACCCCGGGACTAGCGGGGGGTTGGGCCTACAATGAGCAGTTCTTC. It translates to CASTPGLAGGWAYNEQFF.

The genes are TRBV19 and TRBJ1-4, with 8 nucleotides matching TRBD1. The V segment lost 5 bases and the J segment 5 bases; nucleotides outside the gene matches: 7. The CDR3 runs to 15 residues. Germline V gene lookup returns CDR1 LNHDA and CDR2 SQIVND (reference sequence). CDR3 loop: CASSHQGARNEKLFF. In DNA form, the CDR3 reads TGTGCCAGTAGTCACCAGGGGGCGCGGAATGAAAAACTGTTTTTT.

The gene calls are TRBV18 and TRBJ1-2; D may be TRBD1 (5 bases). V lost 5 bases, J lost 5 bases, and 15 bases lay in between. The CDR3 has 14 amino acids. Germline assignment: CDR1 KGHSH and CDR2 LQKENI. The CDR3 DNA sequence: TGTGCCAGCTCAACGGACCCGGAGGGGTATGGCTACACCTTC. Amino acid sequence: CASSTDPEGYGYTF.

This clone has only one observation. The rearrangement uses TRBV11-2 and TRBJ2-1; 10 nucleotides match TRBD2. This CDR3 is built from 15 residues. Germline V CDR1 and CDR2: SGHAT, FQNNGV. V was clipped by 2 bases and J by 9 bases; unmatched bases: 7. CDR3 sequence: CASSLISGRAPEQFF. The CDR3 region has the DNA TGTGCCAGCAGCTTAATCAGCGGGAGGGCCCCTGAGCAGTTCTTC.

Only a few counts were recorded for this clone. The genes are TRBV5-4 and TRBJ2-3; D not certain. This CDR3 is 14 amino acids long. V lost 1 base and J lost 3, with 9 bases in between. CDR1 and CDR2 from the germline V gene are SGHNT and YYREEE (reference sequence). The CDR3 here is CASSLKGPTDTQYF. CDR3 nucleotide sequence: TGTGCCAGCAGCTTGAAGGGTCCGACAGATACGCAGTATTTT.

J is TRBJ2-7 and V is TRBV5-6; 11 bases map to TRBD2. The CDR3 runs 16 residues. The V gene's germline CDR1 is SGHDT and CDR2 YYEEEE. J lost 3 bases, V lost 7 bases, and 12 bases had no gene match. The chain's CDR3 is CASSWVKTSGNYEQYF. CDR3 in DNA: TGTGCCAGCTCATGGGTGAAGACTAGCGGGAACTACGAGCAGTACTTC.

The rearrangement links TRBV19 to TRBJ2-1, with 10 nucleotides matching TRBD2. Germline V lookup: CDR1 LNHDA, CDR2 SQIVND (reference sequence). The CDR3 is 17 amino acids. The junction had 10 bases not matched to a gene; V was cut back by 2 bases and J by 6 bases. CDR3 nucleotides: TGTGCCAGTAGTATATGGGCTAGCGGGAGTTTTGGCAATGAGCAGTTCTTC. It encodes CASSIWASGSFGNEQFF.

V gene TRBV5-1 combines with J gene TRBJ2-2, with 11 nucleotides matching TRBD1. Germline values: CDR1 SGHRS, CDR2 YFSETQ. J gave up 1 base and V 3 bases, and 5 bases lay outside the gene matches. This CDR3 has 17 residues. CDR3 in DNA: TGCGCCAGCAGCTGGACAGGGGGCGGACGGAACACCGGGGAGCTGTTTTTT. This translates into CASSWTGGGRNTGELFF.

The chain joins TRBV2 to TRBJ2-3, with 7 bases that match TRBD2. With 7 bases clipped from V and 1 base from J, the junction kept 8 bases outside the gene matches. There are 15 residues in the CDR3. Germline V CDR1 and CDR2: SNHLY, FYNNEI. CDR3 loop: CASTGASGRTDTQYF. The CDR3 nucleotides are TGTGCCAGCACAGGAGCTAGCGGTCGCACAGATACGCAGTATTTT.

CDR3 in amino acids: CASSSRWTSAGTDTQYF. The CDR3 DNA reads TGTGCCAGTAGTTCCAGATGGACGTCTGCCGGCACAGATACGCAGTATTTT. The chain couples TRBV19 to TRBJ2-3, with D unresolved. CDR1 and CDR2 (germline): LNHDA, SQIVND (reference sequence). The CDR3 is 17 amino acids. V was pared by 5 bases and J by 1 base, with 19 bases between.

This clone occurred many times. The rearrangement links TRBV5-1 to TRBJ2-2; 12 nucleotides align to TRBD1. The CDR3 spans 17 residues. V was pared by 6 bases and J by 2 bases, with 8 bases of the junction left unmatched. CDR1 SGHRS and CDR2 YFSETQ come from the germline V gene. CDR3 DNA: TGCGCCAGCATCCAAGGGACAGGGGGCGGTAACACCGGGGAGCTGTTTTTT. Translation gives CASIQGTGGGNTGELFF. The full variable domain, rest sourced from reference TRBV5-1 and TRBJ2-2, is KAGVTQTPRYLIKTRGQQVTLSCSPISGHRSVSWYQQTPGQGLQFLFEYFSETQRNKGNFPGRFSGRQFSNSRSEMNVSTLELGDSALYLCASIQGTGGGNTGELFFGEGSRLTVL.

The V and J genes are TRBV15 and TRBJ2-3, with D tentatively TRBD1 or TRBD2 (5 bases each). The germline V gene has CDR1 LNHNV and CDR2 YYDKDF (reference sequence). The V end was cut by 1 base, the J end by 5 bases, with 13 bases between. CDR3 length: 15 residues. CDR3: CATSRVGLGGDTQYF. As DNA, the CDR3 is TGTGCCACCAGCAGAGTGGGGCTAGGAGGAGATACGCAGTATTTT.

This sequence joins TRBV18 and TRBJ1-1; the D is unclear. CDR1 KGHSH and CDR2 LQKENI come from the germline V gene. V shed 8 bases and J shed 7 bases, with 23 bases lying between them. This CDR3 contains 15 residues. As DNA, the CDR3 is TGTGCCAGCGCATCTAGTACCGGCGCTGGTAATGAAGCTTTCTTT. This encodes CASASSTGAGNEAFF. Based on the CDR3 plus reference TRBV18 and TRBJ1-1, the full variable domain is NAGVMQNPRHLVRRRGQEARLRCSPMKGHSHVYWYRQLPEEGLKFMVYLQKENIIDESGMPKERFSAEFPKEGPSILRIQQVVRGDSAAYFCASASSTGAGNEAFFGQGTRLTVV.